This T cell receptor beta chain was profiled in a study of memory CD4+ T cells and cytomegalovirus serostatus. Single viable CD3+CD4+CD8-CD45RO+ cells were sorted as the memory CD4+ T cells. Trimming shortened V by 3 bases and J by 9 bases, and 19 bases separated the two germline ends. The CDR3 covers 15 residues. Germline V lookup: CDR1 SGHNT, CDR2 YYREEE (reference sequence). Here immunoSEQ multiplex PCR was the method, and the copy in TCRdb shows in-frame clones only, minus some. The repertoire holds 61,000 or so clones, with 60% to 85% as singletons. The specimen sequenced was memory CD4+ T cells from blood. The chain is built from TRBV5-4 and TRBJ2-1; a weak D match, TRBD2 (6 bases). The TCR sequence derives from an adult in good health and CMV-seronegative. Some clones in this sample may be carry-over from other donors' samples. CDR3 amino acids: CASSSGGGFSSEQFF. The CDR3 coding sequence is TGTGCCAGCAGCTCTGGGGGAGGATTCTCCAGTGAGCAGTTCTTC.